This record concerns one T cell receptor beta chain sequence. Its antigen remains unidentified. Only in-frame clones appear in the TCRdb table, and some are missing; sequencing was by immunoSEQ multiplex PCR. The data contain more than 20,000 clones, approximately 67% of them singletons. The data belong to a study of PD-1 blockade in classical Hodgkin lymphoma. General observations from the study: Underlying causes for the observed repertoire differences were not defined, possibly disease activity or prior therapy.

Each and every patient relapsed after autologous stem cell transplantation, and patients got differing brentuximab vedotin exposure. CDR3 length equals 15 residues. CDR1 LGHNA and CDR2 YSLEER come from the germline V gene. The J segment lost 4 bases and the V segment lost 0 bases, leaving 2 bases of the junction unmatched. The sequences come from peripheral blood mononuclear cells (PBMCs), collected before the second cycle of nivolumab. The TCR sequence derives from a human donor with classical Hodgkin lymphoma. This sequence joins TRBV4-3 and TRBJ1-3; TRBD1 matches 8 bases. Here the CDR3 reads CASSQEAGGGNTIYF. The CDR3 DNA sequence: TGCGCCAGCAGCCAAGAGGCAGGGGGCGGAAACACCATATATTTT.